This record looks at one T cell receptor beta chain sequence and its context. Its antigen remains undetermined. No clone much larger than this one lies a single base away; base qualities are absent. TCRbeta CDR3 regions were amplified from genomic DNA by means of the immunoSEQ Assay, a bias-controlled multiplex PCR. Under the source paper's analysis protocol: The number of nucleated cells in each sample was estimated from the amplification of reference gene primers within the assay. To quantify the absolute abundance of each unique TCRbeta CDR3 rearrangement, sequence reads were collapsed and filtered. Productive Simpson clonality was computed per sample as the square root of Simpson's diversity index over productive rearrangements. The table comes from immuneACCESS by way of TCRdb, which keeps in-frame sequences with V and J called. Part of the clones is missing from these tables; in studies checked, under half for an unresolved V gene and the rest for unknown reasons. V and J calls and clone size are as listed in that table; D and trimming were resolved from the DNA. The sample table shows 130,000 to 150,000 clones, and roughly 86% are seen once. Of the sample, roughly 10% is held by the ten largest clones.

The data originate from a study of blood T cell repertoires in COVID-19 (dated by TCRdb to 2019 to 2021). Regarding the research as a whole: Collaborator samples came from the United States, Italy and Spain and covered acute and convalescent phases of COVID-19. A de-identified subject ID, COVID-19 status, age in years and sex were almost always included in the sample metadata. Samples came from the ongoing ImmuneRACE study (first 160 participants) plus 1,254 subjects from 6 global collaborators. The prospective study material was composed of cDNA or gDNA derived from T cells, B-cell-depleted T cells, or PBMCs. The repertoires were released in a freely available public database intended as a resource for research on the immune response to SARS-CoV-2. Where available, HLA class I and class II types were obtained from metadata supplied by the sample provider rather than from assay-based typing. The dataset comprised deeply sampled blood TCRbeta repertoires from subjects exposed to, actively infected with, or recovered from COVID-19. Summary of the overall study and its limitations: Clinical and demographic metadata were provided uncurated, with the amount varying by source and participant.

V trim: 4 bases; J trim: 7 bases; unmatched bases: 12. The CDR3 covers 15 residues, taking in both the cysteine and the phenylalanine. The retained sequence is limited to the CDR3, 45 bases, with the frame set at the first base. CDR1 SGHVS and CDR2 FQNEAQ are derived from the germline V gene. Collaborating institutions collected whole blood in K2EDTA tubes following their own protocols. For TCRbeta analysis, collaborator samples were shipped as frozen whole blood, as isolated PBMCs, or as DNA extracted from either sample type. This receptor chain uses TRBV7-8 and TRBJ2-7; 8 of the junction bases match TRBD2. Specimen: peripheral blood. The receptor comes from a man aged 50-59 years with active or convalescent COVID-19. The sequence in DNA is TGTGCCAGCAGCTCGCGGGGGGTTGGCAATAGGGAGCAGTACTTC. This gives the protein CASSSRGVGNREQYF.